This TCR beta chain comes out of a study of blood T cell repertoires in COVID-19. Study information: PBMCs, B-cell-depleted T cells, or T cells were the source of the cDNA or gDNA that made up the material.

This clone was picked up one time. Seattle-derived patients entered the study during active infection and were followed longitudinally. This CDR3 spans 15 amino acids. The germline CDR1 and CDR2 sequences are LGHNT and FRNRAP. V lost 5 bases to trimming and J lost 5 bases; unmatched junction nucleotides: 5. The method was immunoSEQ multiplex PCR; TCRdb's version includes in-frame clones alone and lacks a portion of them. This sample has about 220,000 clones, with roughly 85% found just once. This TCR derives from a woman between 70 and 85 years old with COVID-19, enrolled during active disease. Sequencing input: peripheral blood. V usage is TRBV12-5 and J usage is TRBJ1-5, with TRBD1 matching 11 bases. CDR3 amino acids: CASGPGQGAHQPQHF. The CDR3 coding sequence is TGTGCTAGTGGTCCCGGACAGGGGGCACATCAGCCCCAGCATTTT.